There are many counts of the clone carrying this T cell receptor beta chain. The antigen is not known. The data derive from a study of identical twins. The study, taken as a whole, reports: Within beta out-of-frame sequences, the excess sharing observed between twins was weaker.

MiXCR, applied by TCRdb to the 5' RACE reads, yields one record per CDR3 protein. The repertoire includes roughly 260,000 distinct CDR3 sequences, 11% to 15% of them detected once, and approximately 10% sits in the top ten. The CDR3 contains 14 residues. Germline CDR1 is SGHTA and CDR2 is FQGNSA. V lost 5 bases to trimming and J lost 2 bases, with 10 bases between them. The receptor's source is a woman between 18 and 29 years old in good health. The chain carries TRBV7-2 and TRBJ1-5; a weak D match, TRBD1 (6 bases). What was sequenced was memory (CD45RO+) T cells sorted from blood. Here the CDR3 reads CASSLGGRNQPQHF. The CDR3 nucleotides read TGTGCCAGCAGCCTTGGGGGGCGCAATCAGCCCCAGCATTTT.